This T cell receptor (beta chain) was found in a study of response to subunit inactivated influenza vaccine. A single record per CDR3 protein comes from TCRdb applying MiXCR to the RT-PCR reads. The data contain 500,000 to 750,000 distinct CDR3 sequences, approximately 14% of them singletons. Findings of the study overall: The authors suggested that every seasonal influenza vaccination recruits few new T cells.

The germline CDR1 and CDR2 sequences are MGHRA and YSYEKL. V dropped 2 bases and J dropped 3; count of bases not matched to a gene: 7. The CDR3 consists of 17 residues. The sample holds a few counts of this clonotype. What it recognizes is unknown. The source material was PBMCs from blood, sampled less than 13 days after vaccination. This TCR derives from a man aged 45-60 years who received an inactivated influenza vaccine. The V call is TRBV4-1, the J call TRBJ2-3; 11 positions agree with TRBD2. CDR3: CASSQNIAGGRTDTQYF. The CDR3 DNA sequence: TGCGCCAGCAGCCAAAATATAGCGGGGGGGCGTACAGATACGCAGTATTTT.